These T cell receptor beta chains were read from a single sample in a study of blood T cell repertoires in COVID-19. Assay: immunoSEQ multiplex PCR; the TCRdb copy retains only in-frame clones and omits some. The table has tens of thousands of clones, roughly 85% seen once. Input material: peripheral blood. These receptors were collected from a man aged 55-75 years with acute or convalescent COVID-19. Both conserved end residues are trimmed from each CDR3. Not all rows give a size; the values are once, few, many and, for expanded clones, a class.

J,size,V,CDR3
TRBJ2-1,-,TRBV7-7,ASSPGQGNEQF
TRBJ1-1,-,TRBV5-6,ASSLVVGFGLMNTEAF
TRBJ2-5,-,TRBV7-6,ASSLMSGGGRETQY
TRBJ2-3,-,TRBV6-6,ASNEGTGKGTDTQY
TRBJ2-7,few,TRBV9,ASSVGSQGFSYEQY
TRBJ2-1,-,TRBV4-3,ASSKGTSGGNEQF
TRBJ1-6,-,TRBV12-3/TRBV12-4,ASSQGGGTLH
TRBJ2-1,once,TRBV19,ASSIARTGVHNEQF
TRBJ1-2,once,TRBV3-1/TRBV3-2,ASSQVVGGGGYT
TRBJ2-7,-,TRBV12-3/TRBV12-4,ASSLGSVGEQY
TRBJ2-2,-,TRBV7-2,ASSLGGLYTGELF
TRBJ1-3,once,TRBV7-9,ASSLPSGLSSGNTIY
TRBJ1-2,-,TRBV9,ASTPRGGTGYGYT
TRBJ1-4,-,TRBV19,ASERGASGLRTNEKLF
TRBJ1-1,few,TRBV7-3,ASSLTGQGDEAF
TRBJ1-2,-,TRBV7-6,ASSLTGVPDYGYT
TRBJ2-7,-,TRBV30,AWSGQGFYEQY
TRBJ2-3,once,TRBV7-2,ASSPGLSTDTQY
TRBJ1-5,-,TRBV18,ASSLGLNQPQH
TRBJ1-1,-,TRBV19,ASSPGTANTEAF
TRBJ1-2,-,TRBV6-5,ASSSQGYGYT
TRBJ1-4,-,TRBV5-4,ASSLTGPGEKLF